The 27 T cell receptor beta chains listed next were all sequenced from one sample in a study of blood T cell repertoires in COVID-19. Some clones are missing from TCRdb's copy, which holds only in-frame ones; the method was immunoSEQ multiplex PCR. The table lists about 140,000 clones, about four fifths of them singletons. The sequencing sample was made of PBMCs or T cells enriched from blood (not recorded which). These receptors were collected from a woman between 45 and 60 years old with acute COVID-19.

The chain employs TRBV4-1 and TRBJ2-3, with a weak D call TRBD2 (5 bases). With 1 base removed from V and 3 bases from J, the gap between germline ends came to 26 bases. CDR3 length: 20 amino acids. CDR1 is MGHRA, CDR2 YSYEKL, per germline. The CDR3 DNA follows: TGCGCCAGCAGCCAAGTTGGAATGAGGGAGCCAGCGGCATTTACAGATACGCAGTATTTT. It translates to CASSQVGMREPAAFTDTQYF.

Concerning this clone itself: The junction and the germline gene differ at one end; a read error may be behind it. This chain connects TRBV2 to TRBJ2-5; D is ambiguous. The CDR3 spans 10 residues. CDR1 is SNHLY, CDR2 FYNNEI, per germline. The CDR3: CASRLEIQYF. CDR3 bases: TGTGCCAGCAGATTAGAGATCCAGTACTTC.

This clone has just one count. The chain combines TRBV19 with TRBJ2-5; 8 nucleotides line up with TRBD2. The CDR3 is made up of 15 amino acids. V gave up 3 bases and J gave up 4 bases; unmatched junction bases: 7. Germline-derived CDR1 and CDR2 are LNHDA and SQIVND (reference sequence). CDR3 loop: CASSIVPGGGETQYF. For the CDR3, the DNA is TGTGCCAGTAGTATCGTTCCGGGGGGGGGAGAGACCCAGTACTTC.

The V gene is TRBV7-3, the J gene TRBJ2-2, with 9 positions matching TRBD1. The CDR3 contains 14 residues. The V gene end was trimmed by 5 bases and the J gene end by 6 bases; junction bases not matched to a gene: 4. Germline CDR1 is SGHTA and CDR2 is FQGTGA. CDR3 region: CASSRTGEAGELFF. As DNA, the CDR3 is TGTGCCAGCAGCAGGACAGGGGAGGCCGGGGAGCTGTTTTTT.

The count of this clone is one. The chain carries TRBV19 and TRBJ1-1; D remains ambiguous. V gave up 6 bases and J gave up 0 bases, with 8 bases separating them. In germline, CDR1 is LNHDA, CDR2 SQIVND (reference sequence). The CDR3 contains 13 residues. The CDR3 sequence is CASREHLNTEAFF. DNA of the CDR3: TGTGCCAGTAGAGAACACCTGAACACTGAAGCTTTCTTT.

The genes are TRBV30 and TRBJ2-1; D remains unclear. Germline loops: CDR1 GTSNPN, CDR2 SVGIG (reference sequence). This CDR3 is 12 amino acids long. The ends were cut back, 1 base at V and 5 bases at J, with 6 bases in the middle. CDR3 DNA: TGTGCCTGGAGTGCCCTAAACAATGAGCAGTTCTTC. The encoded protein is CAWSALNNEQFF.

The chain has TRBV7-9 and TRBJ2-7; 13 nucleotides agree with TRBD2. The germline V gene encodes CDR1 SEHNR and CDR2 FQNEAQ (reference sequence). There are 17 residues in the CDR3. V shed 1 base, J shed 2 bases, and the junction held 5 bases outside the gene matches. The CDR3 DNA follows: TGTGCCAGCAGCTTAGGGAGGACTAGCGGGAGCCCCTACGAGCAGTACTTC. Amino acids: CASSLGRTSGSPYEQYF.

The chain is built from TRBV4-3 and TRBJ2-5; 10 positions match TRBD2. Trimming at V came to 0 bases and at J to 9 bases, leaving 10 bases not matched to a gene. CDR1 is LGHNA and CDR2 is YSLEER in the germline V gene. The CDR3 spans 16 residues. The CDR3 loop reads CASSQDRDSGRWAQYF. For the CDR3, the DNA is TGCGCCAGCAGCCAAGATCGAGATAGCGGGAGGTGGGCCCAGTACTTC.

The chain carries TRBV7-2 and TRBJ2-5; perhaps TRBD1 as D (7 bases). This CDR3 has 14 amino acids. The V and J ends lost 4 bases and 0 bases respectively, with 9 bases between them. The germline CDR1 and CDR2 sequences are SGHTA and FQGNSA. This chain's CDR3 is CASSSGGHQETQYF. The DNA of the CDR3 is TGTGCCAGCAGCTCAGGGGGGCACCAAGAGACCCAGTACTTC.

The CDR3 here is CASTVLAGDRTDTQYF. The CDR3 DNA reads as TGTGCCAGCACCGTTTTGGCGGGAGACCGGACAGATACGCAGTATTTT. The chain is built from TRBV7-8 and TRBJ2-3; the match to TRBD2 covers 7 bases. The V gene's germline CDR1 is SGHVS and CDR2 FQNEAQ. V trimming: 7 bases; J trimming: 3 bases; junction bases outside the gene matches: 13. This CDR3 is 16 amino acids long.

The chain carries TRBV2 and TRBJ1-2, with 9 bases aligning to TRBD1. After removal of 7 bases from V and 0 bases from J, the junction contained 3 bases not matched to a gene. This CDR3 is built from 14 residues. Germline V CDR1 and CDR2: SNHLY, FYNNEI. The CDR3 reads CASTQGAANYGYTF. The DNA for the CDR3 is TGTGCCAGCACACAGGGGGCGGCTAACTATGGCTACACCTTC.

The rearrangement uses TRBV5-1 and TRBJ2-7; D is perhaps TRBD2 (5 bases). Germline assignment: CDR1 SGHRS and CDR2 YFSETQ. Trimming took off 2 bases at V and 3 bases at J, with 9 bases between the two ends. This CDR3 contains 13 residues. The CDR3 is CASSFEGNYEQYF. The CDR3 bases are TGCGCCAGCAGCTTTGAGGGTAACTACGAGCAGTACTTC.

The chain joins TRBV7-2 to TRBJ1-4; TRBD1 aligns across 7 bases. The CDR3 is 15 residues long. V lost 5 bases, J lost 7 bases, and 10 bases stayed unmatched. The germline CDR1 and CDR2 sequences are SGHTA and FQGNSA. CDR3 in amino acids: CASSDLGGASEKLFF. The CDR3 DNA reads as TGTGCCAGCAGCGACTTAGGGGGCGCAAGTGAAAAACTGTTTTTT.

This rearrangement joins TRBV10-2 to TRBJ2-1; 11 bases line up with TRBD2. CDR1 is WSHSY and CDR2 is SAAADI in the germline V gene. The trim removed 9 bases at V and 3 bases at J, leaving 7 bases unmatched. The CDR3 contains 15 residues. The CDR3 loop reads CARRETSGSYNEQFF. In nucleotides, the CDR3 is TGCGCCAGGCGCGAAACTAGCGGGAGCTACAATGAGCAGTTCTTC.

The chain is built from TRBV7-8 and TRBJ1-3; the D gene is possibly TRBD1 (5 bases). CDR3 length: 17 residues. Germline V gives CDR1 SGHVS, CDR2 FQNEAQ. The V end lost 2 bases, the J end lost 2 bases, and 16 bases lay between the germline ends. CDR3 coding DNA: TGTGCCAGCAGCTTACGGGGGGGAGGGGCCCCTGGAAACACCATATATTTT. Translating gives CASSLRGGGAPGNTIYF.

In this sample, this clone turned up a few times. This chain links TRBV5-8 with TRBJ1-1; possibly TRBD1 for D (5 bases). CDR1 is SGHTS, CDR2 YDEGEE, per germline. V dropped 5 bases and J dropped 2 bases, with 13 bases sitting between them. This CDR3 is built from 14 residues. CDR3 DNA: TGTGCCAGCAGACCGACAGCAGAAAACACTGAAGCTTTCTTT. Encoded protein: CASRPTAENTEAFF.

The CDR3 DNA is TGCGCCAGCAGCTTGAAGGGGGTTCACACCGGGGAGCTGTTTTTT. As protein: CASSLKGVHTGELFF. The chain has TRBV5-1 and TRBJ2-2; a weak D match, TRBD1 (6 bases). Trimming took off 1 base at V and 3 bases at J, with 10 bases between the two ends. This CDR3 region has 15 residues. The germline V gene encodes CDR1 SGHRS and CDR2 YFSETQ.

J is TRBJ2-7 and V is TRBV7-2, with 8 bases that match TRBD2. This CDR3 comprises 14 residues. The V gene end was trimmed by 5 bases and the J gene end by 9 bases; junction bases not matched to a gene: 12. Looked up from germline, CDR1 is SGHTA and CDR2 is FQGNSA. DNA of the CDR3: TGTGCCAGCAGCCCGACTAGCGCCGGGTATCCGCAGTACTTC. This encodes CASSPTSAGYPQYF.

V and J are TRBV5-6 and TRBJ1-2, with 12 nucleotides matching TRBD1. CDR3 size: 17 residues. Germline CDR1 reads SGHDT; CDR2 reads YYEEEE. The trim removed 2 bases at V and 8 bases at J, leaving 13 bases unmatched. In nucleotides, the CDR3 is TGTGCCAGCAGCTTTAATCCCGGGACAGGGGGCGCATGGGGCTACACCTTC. This sequence encodes CASSFNPGTGGAWGYTF.

The chain recombines TRBV19 with TRBJ1-4, with D perhaps matching TRBD1 (5 bases). V lost 2 bases and J 5 bases, leaving 12 bases between the germline ends. This CDR3 region has 15 residues. Germline V gene lookup returns CDR1 LNHDA and CDR2 SQIVND (reference sequence). In nucleotides, the CDR3 is TGTGCCAGTAGTATACAGCAGGGCGTAAATGAAAAACTGTTTTTT. Its translation is CASSIQQGVNEKLFF. The whole variable domain, filled in from reference TRBV19 and TRBJ1-4, reads DGGITQSPKYLFRKEGQNVTLSCEQNLNHDAMYWYRQDPGQGLRLIYYSQIVNDFQKGDIAEGYSVSREKKESFPLTVTSAQKNPTAFYLCASSIQQGVNEKLFFGSGTQLSVL.

There are many counts of this clone. The chain couples TRBV28 to TRBJ1-5; 12 bases map to TRBD1. This CDR3 has 17 residues. Germline-derived CDR1 and CDR2 are MDHEN and SYDVKM. The V and J ends lost 5 bases and 7 bases, in that order; junction bases with no gene match: 12. CDR3 in amino acids: CASSPQTGTGGGQPQHF. CDR3 in DNA: TGTGCCAGCAGTCCTCAAACCGGGACAGGGGGCGGGCAGCCCCAGCATTTT. Combining the CDR3 with reference TRBV28 and TRBJ1-5 gives the whole variable domain DVKVTQSSRYLVKRTGEKVFLECVQDMDHENMFWYRQDPGLGLRLIYFSYDVKMKEKGDIPEGYSVSREKKERFSLILESASTNQTSMYLCASSPQTGTGGGQPQHFGDGTRLSIL.

This sequence joins TRBV11-2 and TRBJ2-1, with D possibly matching TRBD2 (6 bases). The CDR3 contains 15 residues. Germline V gene lookup returns CDR1 SGHAT and CDR2 FQNNGV. Trimming took 5 bases from V and 5 from J, leaving 16 bases between them. The CDR3 nucleotides read TGTGCCAGCAGCCAGGGAGGAGGGTCGCACAATGAGCAGTTCTTC. Amino acid sequence: CASSQGGGSHNEQFF. Looking up the rest from reference TRBV11-2 and TRBJ2-1 gives the full variable domain: EAGVAQSPRYKIIEKRQSVAFWCNPISGHATLYWYQQILGQGPKLLIQFQNNGVVDDSQLPKDRFSAERLKGVDSTLKIQPAKLEDSAVYLCASSQGGGSHNEQFFGPGTRLTVL.

The chain couples TRBV14 to TRBJ2-3; D call uncertain. V was trimmed by 1 base and J by 2 bases, leaving 13 bases between them. CDR1 and CDR2 from the germline V gene are SGHDN and FVKESK. The CDR3 contains 16 residues. CDR3 nucleotide sequence: TGTGCCAGCAGCCAAGCCCTAGGTTCCCCCACAGATACGCAGTATTTT. This sequence encodes CASSQALGSPTDTQYF.

The rearrangement joins TRBV6-5 to TRBJ1-5; D is possibly TRBD1 (5 bases). The germline gives CDR1 MNHEY, CDR2 SVGAGI. CDR3 length equals 15 residues. The V and J ends lost 6 bases and 4 bases respectively, with 16 bases between them. In nucleotides, the CDR3 is TGTGCCAGCAGACAGGATCAAGGAGCAAATCAGCCCCAGCATTTT. Its protein is CASRQDQGANQPQHF.

The J gene is TRBJ2-1, the V gene TRBV14; no clear D. The ends were cut back, 4 bases at V and 8 bases at J, with 15 bases in the middle. This CDR3 comprises 14 residues. CDR1 and CDR2 (germline): SGHDN, FVKESK. This chain's CDR3 is CASSPPHFPDEQFF. As DNA, the CDR3 is TGTGCCAGCAGCCCTCCTCATTTTCCGGATGAGCAGTTCTTC.

This clone was detected only a few times. The genes are TRBV19 and TRBJ2-3; 10 bases are a match to TRBD2. Per germline, CDR1 LNHDA and CDR2 SQIVND (reference sequence). V trimming: 5 bases; J trimming: 0 bases; junction bases outside the gene matches: 8. CDR3 size: 17 residues. CDR3 sequence (DNA): TGTGCCAGTAGTGCTCACCCGACTAGCGGGAGCACAGATACGCAGTATTTT. Encoded protein: CASSAHPTSGSTDTQYF.

The rearrangement uses TRBV15 and TRBJ2-1, with TRBD1 as a possible D gene (6 bases). Germline loops: CDR1 LNHNV, CDR2 YYDKDF (reference sequence). The CDR3 spans 14 residues. The V end was cut by 6 bases, the J end by 10 bases, with 19 bases between. The CDR3 sequence is CATSPGRGGAEQFF. The CDR3 DNA reads as TGTGCCACCAGTCCAGGTCGTGGGGGCGCGGAGCAGTTCTTC.